This TCR beta chain was recovered during a study of T cell repertoires in cytomegalovirus infection. One entry per CDR3 protein, called by TCRdb with MiXCR from the reads. The sample has 40,000 to 55,000 distinct CDR3 sequences, roughly 22% seen once. The CDR3 runs to 13 residues. The V segment lost 10 bases and the J segment 6 bases; nucleotides outside the gene matches: 5. The germline V gene has CDR1 LNHDA and CDR2 SQIVND (reference sequence). Comments on this clonotype: Its target is not known.

Sequenced here: CD8+ T cells from cultured PBMCs, sampled from culture after CMV antigen stimulation. The rearrangement uses TRBV19 and TRBJ1-4; 10 positions match TRBD1. This TCR derives from a human donor in good health (CMV status not recorded). Some clones in this sample may be carry-over from other donors' samples. Here the CDR3 DNA reads TGTGCCACCTCCGGGACAGGGGATGAAAAACTGTTTTTT. Its protein product is CATSGTGDEKLFF.